The sequence of this TCR beta chain was determined in a study of blood T cell repertoires in COVID-19. Study context: Whether acute or convalescent, the COVID-19 samples came from the United States, Italy and Spain. Nucleic acid was either cDNA or gDNA, and it came from T cells, B-cell-depleted T cells, or PBMCs.

Original analysis: The authors estimated nucleated cell counts from reference gene primer amplification. Assay used: immunoSEQ multiplex PCR; TCRdb lists only in-frame clones, some missing. The V and J calls and clone size come from that table; D and trimming were worked out from the DNA. The table shows around 260,000 clones, with 80% to 90% occurring only once. Enrollment of patients from Seattle took place during active infection, with longitudinal follow-up. With 3 bases removed from V and 2 bases from J, the gap between germline ends came to 13 bases. The germline CDR1 and CDR2 sequences are SGDLS and YYNGEE. CDR3 length equals 15 residues.

The chain carries TRBV9 and TRBJ2-3; no definite D call. The TCR sequence derives from a woman aged 70-85 years with COVID-19, enrolled during active disease. Sequencing was carried out using peripheral blood. The CDR3 spells CASSGLEAFTDTQYF. In nucleotides, the CDR3 is TGTGCCAGCAGCGGACTGGAAGCCTTCACAGATACGCAGTATTTT.